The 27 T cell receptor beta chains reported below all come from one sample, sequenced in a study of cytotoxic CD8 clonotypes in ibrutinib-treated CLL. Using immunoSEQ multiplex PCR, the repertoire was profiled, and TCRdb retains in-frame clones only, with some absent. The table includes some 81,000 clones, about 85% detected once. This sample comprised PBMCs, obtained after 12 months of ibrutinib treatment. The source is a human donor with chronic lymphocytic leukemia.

CDR3 nucleotides: TGCGCCAGCAGCCAAACTAGCGGTCGTGTGGAGCAGTTCTTC. Its protein is CASSQTSGRVEQFF. This chain uses TRBV5-1 with TRBJ2-1; 8 bases match TRBD2. The CDR3 is 14 residues long. Trimming took 4 bases from V and 10 from J; bases not matched to a gene: 10. CDR1 and CDR2 from the germline V gene are SGHRS and YFSETQ.

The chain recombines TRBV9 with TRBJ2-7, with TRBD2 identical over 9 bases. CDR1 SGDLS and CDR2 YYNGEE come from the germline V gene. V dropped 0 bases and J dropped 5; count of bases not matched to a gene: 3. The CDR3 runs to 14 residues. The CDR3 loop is CASSVGGRAHEQYF. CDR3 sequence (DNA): TGTGCCAGCAGCGTAGGCGGGAGGGCCCACGAGCAGTACTTC.

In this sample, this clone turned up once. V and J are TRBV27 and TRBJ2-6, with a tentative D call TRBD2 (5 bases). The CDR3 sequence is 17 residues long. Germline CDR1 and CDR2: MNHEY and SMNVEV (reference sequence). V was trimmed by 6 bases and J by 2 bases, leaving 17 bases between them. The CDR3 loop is CASRVIDGSPGANVLTF. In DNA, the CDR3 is TGTGCCAGCAGGGTGATTGATGGGAGCCCTGGGGCCAACGTCCTGACTTTC.

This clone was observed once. The chain's CDR3 is CASSLALGRNYGYTF. The CDR3 coding sequence is TGTGCCAGCAGCTTGGCTTTGGGGCGGAACTATGGCTACACCTTC. The chain couples TRBV5-6 to TRBJ1-2, with D perhaps matching TRBD1 (5 bases). The germline V and J ends were trimmed by 0 bases and 2 bases, with 11 bases remaining between them. Germline assignment: CDR1 SGHDT and CDR2 YYEEEE. This CDR3 region has 15 residues.

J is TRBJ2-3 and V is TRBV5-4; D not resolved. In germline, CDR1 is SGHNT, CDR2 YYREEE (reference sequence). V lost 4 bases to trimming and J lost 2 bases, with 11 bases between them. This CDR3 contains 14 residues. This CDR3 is CASSQDGPTDTQYF. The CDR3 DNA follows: TGTGCCAGCAGCCAGGACGGGCCCACAGATACGCAGTATTTT. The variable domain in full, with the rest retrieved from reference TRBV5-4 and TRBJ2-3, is ETGVTQSPTHLIKTRGQQVTLRCSSQSGHNTVSWYQQALGQGPQFIFQYYREEENGRGNFPPRFSGLQFPNYSSELNVNALELDDSALYLCASSQDGPTDTQYFGPGTRLTVL.

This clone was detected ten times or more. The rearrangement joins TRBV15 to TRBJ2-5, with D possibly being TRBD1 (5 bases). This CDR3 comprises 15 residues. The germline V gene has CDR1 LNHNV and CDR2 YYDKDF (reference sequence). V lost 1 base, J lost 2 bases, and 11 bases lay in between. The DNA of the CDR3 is TGTGCCACCAGCAGAGGGCAGGGCGATCAAGAGACCCAGTACTTC. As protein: CATSRGQGDQETQYF. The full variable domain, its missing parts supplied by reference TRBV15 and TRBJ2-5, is DAMVIQNPRYQVTQFGKPVTLSCSQTLNHNVMYWYQQKSSQAPKLLFHYYDKDFNNEADTPDNFQSRRPNTSFCFLDIRSPGLGDTAMYLCATSRGQGDQETQYFGPGTRLLVL.

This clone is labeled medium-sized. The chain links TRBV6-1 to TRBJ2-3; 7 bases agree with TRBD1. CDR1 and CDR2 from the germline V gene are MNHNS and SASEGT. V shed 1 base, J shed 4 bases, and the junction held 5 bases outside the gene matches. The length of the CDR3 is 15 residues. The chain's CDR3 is CASSEGAQGADTQYF. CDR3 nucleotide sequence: TGTGCCAGCAGTGAAGGGGCCCAGGGGGCAGATACGCAGTATTTT.

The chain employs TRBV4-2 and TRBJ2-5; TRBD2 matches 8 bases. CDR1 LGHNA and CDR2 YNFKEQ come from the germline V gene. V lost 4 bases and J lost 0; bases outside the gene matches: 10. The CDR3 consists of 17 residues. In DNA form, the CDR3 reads TGTGCCAGCAGCCCTCTGGGGGGCGGGGGGAACCAAGAGACCCAGTACTTC. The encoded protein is CASSPLGGGGNQETQYF.

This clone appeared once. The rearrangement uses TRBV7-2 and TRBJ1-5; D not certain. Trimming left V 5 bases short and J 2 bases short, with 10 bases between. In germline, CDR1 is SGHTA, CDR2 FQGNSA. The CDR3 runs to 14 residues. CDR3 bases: TGTGCCAGCAGCCCTGACACCCGCAATCAGCCCCAGCATTTT. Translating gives CASSPDTRNQPQHF.

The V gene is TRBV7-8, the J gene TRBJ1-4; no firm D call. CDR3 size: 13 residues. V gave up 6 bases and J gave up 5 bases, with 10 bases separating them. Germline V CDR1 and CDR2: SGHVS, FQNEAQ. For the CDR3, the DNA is TGTGCCAGCAGTCACGGCGCCAATGAAAAACTGTTTTTT. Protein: CASSHGANEKLFF.

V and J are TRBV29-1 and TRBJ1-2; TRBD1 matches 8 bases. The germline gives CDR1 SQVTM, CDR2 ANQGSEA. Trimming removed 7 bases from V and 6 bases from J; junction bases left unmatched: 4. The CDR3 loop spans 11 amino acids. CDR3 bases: TGCAGCGCCCCGGGACAGGATGGCTACACCTTC. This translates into CSAPGQDGYTF. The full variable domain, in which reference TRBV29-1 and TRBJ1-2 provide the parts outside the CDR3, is SAVISQKPSRDICQRGTSLTIQCQVDSQVTMMFWYRQQPGQSLTLIATANQGSEATYESGFVIDKFPISRPNLTFSTLTVSNMSPEDSSIYLCSAPGQDGYTFGSGTRLTVV.

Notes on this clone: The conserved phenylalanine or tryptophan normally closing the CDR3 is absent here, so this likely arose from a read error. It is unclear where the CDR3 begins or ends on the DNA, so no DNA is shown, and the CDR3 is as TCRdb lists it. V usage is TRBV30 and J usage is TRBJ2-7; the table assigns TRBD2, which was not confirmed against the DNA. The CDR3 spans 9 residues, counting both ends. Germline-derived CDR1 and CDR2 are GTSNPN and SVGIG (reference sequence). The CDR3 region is CAWTSSRGL.

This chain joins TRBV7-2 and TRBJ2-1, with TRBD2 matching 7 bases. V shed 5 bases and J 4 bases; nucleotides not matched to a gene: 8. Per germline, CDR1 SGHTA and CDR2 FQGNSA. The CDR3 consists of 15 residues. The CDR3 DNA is TGTGCCAGCAGCCCCCGGACTAGGGAGTACAATGAGCAGTTCTTC. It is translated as CASSPRTREYNEQFF.

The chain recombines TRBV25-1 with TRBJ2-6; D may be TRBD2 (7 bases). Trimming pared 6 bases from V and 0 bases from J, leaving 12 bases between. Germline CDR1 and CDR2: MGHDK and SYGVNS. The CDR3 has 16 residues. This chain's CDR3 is CASRGRGASGANVLTF. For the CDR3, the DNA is TGTGCCAGCAGGGGGAGGGGGGCCTCTGGGGCCAACGTCCTGACTTTC.

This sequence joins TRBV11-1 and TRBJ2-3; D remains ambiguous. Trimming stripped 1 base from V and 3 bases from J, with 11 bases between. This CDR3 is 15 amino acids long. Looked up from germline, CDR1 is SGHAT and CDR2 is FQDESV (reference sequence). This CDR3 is CASSLGSLWTDTQYF. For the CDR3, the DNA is TGTGCCAGCAGCTTAGGTTCGTTGTGGACAGATACGCAGTATTTT. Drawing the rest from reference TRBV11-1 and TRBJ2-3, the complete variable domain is EAEVAQSPRYKITEKSQAVAFWCDPISGHATLYWYRQILGQGPELLVQFQDESVVDDSQLPKDRFSAERLKGVDSTLKIQPAELGDSAMYLCASSLGSLWTDTQYFGPGTRLTVL.

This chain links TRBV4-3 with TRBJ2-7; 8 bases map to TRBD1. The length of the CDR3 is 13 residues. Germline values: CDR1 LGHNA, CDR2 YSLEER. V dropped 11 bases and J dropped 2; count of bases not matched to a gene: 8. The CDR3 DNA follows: TGCGCCGTCTCCGACAGGGGCCCCTACGAGCAGTACTTC. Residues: CAVSDRGPYEQYF.

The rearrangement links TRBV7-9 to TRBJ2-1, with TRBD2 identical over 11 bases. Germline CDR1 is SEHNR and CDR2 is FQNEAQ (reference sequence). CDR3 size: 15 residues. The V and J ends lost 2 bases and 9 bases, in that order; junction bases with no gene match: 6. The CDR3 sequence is CASSLWASGRSEQFF. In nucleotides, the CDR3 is TGTGCCAGCAGCTTATGGGCTAGCGGGAGGAGTGAGCAGTTCTTC.

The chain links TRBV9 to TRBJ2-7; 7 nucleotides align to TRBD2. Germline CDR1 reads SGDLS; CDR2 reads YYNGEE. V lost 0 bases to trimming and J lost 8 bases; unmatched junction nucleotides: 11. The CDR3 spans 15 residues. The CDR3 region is CASSVGGDYRGQQYF. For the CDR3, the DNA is TGTGCCAGCAGCGTAGGGGGGGACTACCGAGGTCAGCAGTACTTC.

This CDR3 is CASSLEGSSYNEQFF. The DNA of the CDR3 is TGCGCCAGCAGCTTGGAGGGAAGCTCCTACAATGAGCAGTTCTTC. This chain connects TRBV5-1 to TRBJ2-1; no clear D gene. The V end was cut by 0 bases, the J end by 0 bases, with 7 bases between. Germline-derived CDR1 and CDR2 are SGHRS and YFSETQ. The CDR3 runs 15 residues.

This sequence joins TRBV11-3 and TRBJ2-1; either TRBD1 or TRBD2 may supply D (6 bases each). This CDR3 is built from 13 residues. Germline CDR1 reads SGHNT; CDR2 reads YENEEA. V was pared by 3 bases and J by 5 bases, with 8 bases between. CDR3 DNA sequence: TGTGCCAGCAGCTTTGGGGGGCACAATGAGCAGTTCTTC. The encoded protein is CASSFGGHNEQFF.

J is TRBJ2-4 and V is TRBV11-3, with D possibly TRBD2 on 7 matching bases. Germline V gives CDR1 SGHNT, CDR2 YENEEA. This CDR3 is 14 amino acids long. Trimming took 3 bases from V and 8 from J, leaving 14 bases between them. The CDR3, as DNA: TGTGCCAGCAGCTTGGGGGGGGCGAGGGACATTCAGTACTTC. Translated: CASSLGGARDIQYF.

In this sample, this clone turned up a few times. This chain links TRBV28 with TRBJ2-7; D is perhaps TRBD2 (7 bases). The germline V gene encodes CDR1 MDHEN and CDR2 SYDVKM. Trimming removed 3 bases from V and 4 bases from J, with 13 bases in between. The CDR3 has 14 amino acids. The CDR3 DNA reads TGTGCCAGCAGTTTGAGGGGGGGCCGTTACGAGCAGTACTTC. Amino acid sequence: CASSLRGGRYEQYF.

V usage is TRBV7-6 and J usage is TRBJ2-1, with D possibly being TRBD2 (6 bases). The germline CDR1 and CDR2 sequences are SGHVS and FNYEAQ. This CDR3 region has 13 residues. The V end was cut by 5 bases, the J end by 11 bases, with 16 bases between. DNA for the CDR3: TGTGCCAGCAGCCCGTCTCCGGGACTTAAGCAGTTCTTC. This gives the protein CASSPSPGLKQFF.

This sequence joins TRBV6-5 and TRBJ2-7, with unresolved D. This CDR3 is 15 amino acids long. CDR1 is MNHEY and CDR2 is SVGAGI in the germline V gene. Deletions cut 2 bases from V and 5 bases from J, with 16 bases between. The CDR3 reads CASSYGVGSIDEQYF. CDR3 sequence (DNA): TGTGCCAGCAGTTACGGTGTGGGCAGTATCGACGAGCAGTACTTC.

The CDR3 spells CASSAGANTGELFF. The CDR3 DNA reads TGTGCCAGCAGCGCGGGGGCGAACACCGGGGAGCTGTTTTTT. The chain employs TRBV7-8 and TRBJ2-2, with 7 bases aligning to TRBD2. CDR3 size: 14 residues. Germline CDR1 and CDR2: SGHVS and FQNEAQ. The V segment lost 5 bases and the J segment 0 bases; nucleotides outside the gene matches: 0.

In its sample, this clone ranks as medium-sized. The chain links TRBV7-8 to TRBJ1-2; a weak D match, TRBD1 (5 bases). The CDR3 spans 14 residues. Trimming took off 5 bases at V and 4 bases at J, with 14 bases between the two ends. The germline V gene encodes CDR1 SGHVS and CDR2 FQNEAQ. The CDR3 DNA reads TGTGCCAGCAGCACCGGAGGCGGGGGCTATGGCTACACCTTC. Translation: CASSTGGGGYGYTF.

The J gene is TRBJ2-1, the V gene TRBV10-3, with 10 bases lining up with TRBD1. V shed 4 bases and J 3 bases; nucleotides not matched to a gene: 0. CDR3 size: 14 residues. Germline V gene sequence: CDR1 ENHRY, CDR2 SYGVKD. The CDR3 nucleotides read TGTGCCATCAGTGGGACAGGGGGCTACAATGAGCAGTTCTTC. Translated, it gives CAISGTGGYNEQFF.